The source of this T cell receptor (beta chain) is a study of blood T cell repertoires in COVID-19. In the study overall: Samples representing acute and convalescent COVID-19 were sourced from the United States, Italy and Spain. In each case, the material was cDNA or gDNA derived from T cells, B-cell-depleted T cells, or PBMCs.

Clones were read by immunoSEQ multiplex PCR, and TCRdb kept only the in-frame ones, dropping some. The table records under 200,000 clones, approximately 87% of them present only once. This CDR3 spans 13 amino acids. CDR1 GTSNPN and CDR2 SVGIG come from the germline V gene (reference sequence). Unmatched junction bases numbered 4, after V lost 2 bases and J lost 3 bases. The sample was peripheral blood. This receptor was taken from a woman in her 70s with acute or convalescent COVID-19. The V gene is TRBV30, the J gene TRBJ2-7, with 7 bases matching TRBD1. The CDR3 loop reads CAWSTGVVYEQYF. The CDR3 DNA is TGTGCCTGGAGTACAGGGGTAGTCTACGAGCAGTACTTC.